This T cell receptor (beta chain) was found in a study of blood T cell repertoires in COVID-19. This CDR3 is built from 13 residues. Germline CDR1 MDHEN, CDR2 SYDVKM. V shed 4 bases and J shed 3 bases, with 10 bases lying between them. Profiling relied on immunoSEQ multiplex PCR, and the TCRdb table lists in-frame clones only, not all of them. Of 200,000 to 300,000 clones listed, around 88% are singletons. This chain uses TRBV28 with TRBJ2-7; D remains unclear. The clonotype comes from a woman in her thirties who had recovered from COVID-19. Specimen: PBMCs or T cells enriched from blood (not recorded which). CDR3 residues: CASSSSPVYEQYF. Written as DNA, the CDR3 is TGTGCCAGCAGTTCCTCTCCCGTCTACGAGCAGTACTTC.